The 14 T cell receptor beta chains given below trace back to one sample, sequenced in a study of Ad26.COV2.S vaccination and SARS-CoV-2 variants. As to treatment: around 19 received Ad26.COV2.S at low or high dose, single or two shots; about five received placebo; per-sample allocation not given. Day 63 after the first injection of vaccine or placebo was the sampling time. Clones were sequenced by immunoSEQ multiplex PCR, and TCRdb holds only the in-frame ones, with some missing. Counted here are 410,000 or so clones, 80% to 95% occurring once; the ten biggest clones make up 12%. The sequencing used peripheral blood, collected in a trial of Ad26.COV2.S vaccine versus placebo. Source of these receptors: a person between 18 and 65 years old who received the Ad26.COV2.S COVID-19 vaccine or a placebo.

In DNA form, the CDR3 reads TGCGCCAGCAGCTCATACAGGGGGGAGTTGTACCAAGAGACCCAGTACTTC. This sequence encodes CASSSYRGELYQETQYF. The V call is TRBV5-1, the J call TRBJ2-5, with 8 positions matching TRBD1. The germline V gene encodes CDR1 SGHRS and CDR2 YFSETQ. Losses at the gene ends were 3 bases for V and 0 bases for J; bases not matched to a gene: 10. CDR3 size: 17 residues.

V is TRBV5-1 and J is TRBJ2-5; the match to TRBD2 covers 13 bases. Germline CDR1 SGHRS, CDR2 YFSETQ. CDR3 size: 16 residues. The junction had 8 bases not matched to a gene; V was cut back by 4 bases and J by 5 bases. The CDR3 sequence is CASSPMTSGRSETQYF. In DNA form, the CDR3 reads TGCGCCAGCAGCCCTATGACTAGCGGGAGGTCGGAGACCCAGTACTTC.

The chain recombines TRBV5-1 with TRBJ2-7, with 8 bases identical to TRBD1. This CDR3 comprises 15 residues. V was clipped by 4 bases and J by 6 bases; unmatched bases: 12. CDR1 and CDR2 (germline): SGHRS, YFSETQ. CDR3 in amino acids: CASSPGQGGPPEQYF. CDR3 sequence (DNA): TGCGCCAGCAGCCCAGGACAGGGAGGACCGCCCGAGCAGTACTTC.

The chain carries TRBV25-1 and TRBJ2-7; D not certain. Looked up from germline, CDR1 is MGHDK and CDR2 is SYGVNS. Trimming cost V 6 bases and J 3 bases, with 12 bases left between them. This CDR3 has 13 amino acids. The DNA for the CDR3 is TGTGCCAGCAGAGGTAGGGATCACTACGAGCAGTACTTC. It translates to CASRGRDHYEQYF.

The DNA for the CDR3 is TGTGCCAGCAGCAACACAGGGGGCAGGACCGGGGAGCTGTTTTTT. It encodes CASSNTGGRTGELFF. The chain uses TRBV7-2 and TRBJ2-2; TRBD1 matches 9 bases. Germline lookup yields CDR1 SGHTA and CDR2 FQGNSA. V was pared by 5 bases and J by 5 bases, with 6 bases of the junction left unmatched. CDR3 length equals 15 residues.

This chain connects TRBV30 to TRBJ2-5; possibly TRBD2 for D (6 bases). CDR1 and CDR2 from the germline V gene are GTSNPN and SVGIG (reference sequence). The CDR3 extends over 15 amino acids. Trimming removed 4 bases at V and 1 base at J, with 16 bases between. The CDR3 bases are TGTGCCTGGACCAGAGGAGGGCAGGGCCAAGAGACCCAGTACTTC. Translation: CAWTRGGQGQETQYF.

CDR3 sequence reads: CASSYSGLDYGYTF. The CDR3 nucleotides read TGTGCCAGCAGTTACTCAGGACTGGACTATGGCTACACCTTC. The chain carries TRBV6-5 and TRBJ1-2; D is unclear. The germline V gene has CDR1 MNHEY and CDR2 SVGAGI. This CDR3 has 14 residues. V shed 0 bases and J shed 3 bases, with 8 bases lying between them.

The chain couples TRBV3-1 (or the pseudogene TRBV3-2) to TRBJ2-3, with unresolved D. The length of the CDR3 is 11 residues. V shed 4 bases and J shed 4 bases, with 3 bases lying between them. CDR1 and CDR2 from the germline V gene are LGHDT and YNNKEL (reference sequence). CDR3 loop: CASSRSDTQYF. The CDR3 DNA reads as TGTGCCAGCAGCCGGTCAGATACGCAGTATTTT.

The chain joins TRBV19 to TRBJ2-5, with a weak D call TRBD2 (5 bases). The V end lost 5 bases, the J end lost 1 base, and 20 bases lay between the germline ends. The germline V gene encodes CDR1 LNHDA and CDR2 SQIVND (reference sequence). The CDR3 covers 17 residues. The CDR3 bases are TGTGCCAGTAGTCTGAGAAGGCGGACTTTCAGCCAAGAGACCCAGTACTTC. This codes for CASSLRRRTFSQETQYF. Based on the CDR3 plus reference TRBV19 and TRBJ2-5, the full variable domain is DGGITQSPKYLFRKEGQNVTLSCEQNLNHDAMYWYRQDPGQGLRLIYYSQIVNDFQKGDIAEGYSVSREKKESFPLTVTSAQKNPTAFYLCASSLRRRTFSQETQYFGPGTRLLVL.

The rearrangement links TRBV3-1 (or the pseudogene TRBV3-2) to TRBJ2-3; TRBD2 matches 7 bases. J was trimmed by 6 bases and V by 0 bases; bases with no gene match: 15. The CDR3 has 18 residues. Germline assignment: CDR1 LGHDT and CDR2 YNNKEL (reference sequence). CDR3 loop: CASSQDLMAGSGVDTQYF. The CDR3, as DNA: TGTGCCAGCAGCCAAGATCTAATGGCGGGGAGCGGGGTGGATACGCAGTATTTT.

In its sample, this clone was seen a few times. This chain connects TRBV7-9 to TRBJ2-1; 7 bases are a match to TRBD2. The V gene's germline CDR1 is SEHNR and CDR2 FQNEAQ (reference sequence). V shed 5 bases and J 3 bases; nucleotides not matched to a gene: 4. The CDR3 consists of 14 residues. This chain's CDR3 is CASSRLAGYNEQFF. CDR3 in DNA: TGTGCCAGCAGCCGACTAGCAGGCTACAATGAGCAGTTCTTC.

In this sample, this clone turned up a few times. Other DNA sequences in the sample encode the same CDR3. This chain links TRBV7-9 with TRBJ2-7; D is unresolved. This CDR3 region has 11 residues. Germline CDR1 SEHNR, CDR2 FQNEAQ (reference sequence). Trimming removed 2 bases at V and 4 bases at J, with 3 bases between. CDR3 amino acids: CASSLSYEQYF. CDR3 in DNA: TGTGCCAGCAGCTTAAGTTACGAGCAGTACTTC.

The chain is built from TRBV14 and TRBJ2-1, with 11 bases that match TRBD2. V trimming: 4 bases; J trimming: 0 bases; junction bases outside the gene matches: 2. The CDR3 has 16 residues. The germline V gene encodes CDR1 SGHDN and CDR2 FVKESK. In nucleotides, the CDR3 is TGTGCCAGCAGCCGGGGACTAGCGGACTCCTACAATGAGCAGTTCTTC. Residues: CASSRGLADSYNEQFF.

The rearrangement joins TRBV10-3 to TRBJ2-7; no clear D gene. Trimming stripped 0 bases from V and 1 base from J, with 10 bases between. This CDR3 spans 15 amino acids. Germline V gives CDR1 ENHRY, CDR2 SYGVKD. In DNA form, the CDR3 reads TGTGCCATCAGTGAGTCGTCACTCCAATCCTACGAGCAGTACTTC. This translates into CAISESSLQSYEQYF.